These 12 T cell receptor beta chains share one sample of origin, sequenced in a study of T cells in pancreatic ductal adenocarcinoma. TCRdb's copy holds only in-frame clones and misses some; the assay was immunoSEQ multiplex PCR. The sample has 97,000 or so clones; about 95% are singletons. Surgery without prior neoadjuvant therapy was the treatment of the selected pancreatic ductal adenocarcinoma patients. Sequenced: PBMCs. The receptor source for this set is a human donor with pancreatic ductal adenocarcinoma.

The rearrangement uses TRBV7-3 and TRBJ2-5, with TRBD2 as a possible D gene (6 bases). The CDR3 covers 14 residues. Trimming left V 5 bases short and J 1 base short, with 11 bases between. The germline CDR1 and CDR2 sequences are SGHTA and FQGTGA. The CDR3 bases are TGTGCCAGCAGCCCAGGAGGGCCCCAAGAGACCCAGTACTTC. As protein: CASSPGGPQETQYF.

The chain is built from TRBV11-3 and TRBJ2-1; 13 bases map to TRBD2. CDR1 and CDR2 (germline): SGHNT, YENEEA. There are 16 residues in the CDR3. V shed 1 base, J shed 4 bases, and the junction held 1 base outside the gene matches. The CDR3 reads CASSLGTSGSYNEQFF. CDR3 bases: TGTGCCAGCAGCTTAGGGACTAGCGGGAGTTACAATGAGCAGTTCTTC.

The chain carries TRBV27 and TRBJ2-7; TRBD1 is a possible D gene (5 bases). This CDR3 spans 13 amino acids. Looked up from germline, CDR1 is MNHEY and CDR2 is SMNVEV (reference sequence). Trimming cost V 6 bases and J 0 bases, with 9 bases left between them. The CDR3 sequence is CASRSGNSYEQYF. CDR3 nucleotides: TGTGCCAGCAGGTCAGGGAACTCCTACGAGCAGTACTTC.

The chain couples TRBV18 to TRBJ2-5; possibly TRBD1 for D (6 bases). The V and J ends lost 3 bases and 5 bases respectively, with 19 bases between them. CDR3 length: 16 residues. Germline V lookup: CDR1 KGHSH, CDR2 LQKENI. CDR3 region: CASSPLSGGPGETQYF. DNA for the CDR3: TGTGCCAGCTCACCCCTCAGTGGGGGCCCGGGGGAGACCCAGTACTTC.

V is TRBV19 and J is TRBJ2-2; 7 bases are a match to TRBD1. The V gene's germline CDR1 is LNHDA and CDR2 SQIVND (reference sequence). This CDR3 is 14 amino acids long. Trimming took 4 bases from V and 3 from J; bases not matched to a gene: 2. This chain's CDR3 is CASSRDSYTGELFF. Here the CDR3 DNA reads TGTGCCAGTAGTAGGGACAGTTACACCGGGGAGCTGTTTTTT. Drawing the rest from reference TRBV19 and TRBJ2-2, the complete variable domain is DGGITQSPKYLFRKEGQNVTLSCEQNLNHDAMYWYRQDPGQGLRLIYYSQIVNDFQKGDIAEGYSVSREKKESFPLTVTSAQKNPTAFYLCASSRDSYTGELFFGEGSRLTVL.

J is TRBJ1-2 and V is TRBV7-2; 9 nucleotides agree with TRBD1. V lost 4 bases to trimming and J lost 5 bases; unmatched junction nucleotides: 5. This CDR3 has 14 residues. Germline lookup yields CDR1 SGHTA and CDR2 FQGNSA. CDR3 nucleotide sequence: TGTGCCAGCAGCTCTGACAGGGGGATTTATGGCTACACCTTC. Translation gives CASSSDRGIYGYTF.

The chain is built from TRBV6-1 and TRBJ1-2; 10 nucleotides line up with TRBD1. The CDR3 covers 15 residues. Trimming at V came to 7 bases and at J to 0 bases, leaving 5 bases not matched to a gene. Looked up from germline, CDR1 is MNHNS and CDR2 is SASEGT. The CDR3 DNA is TGTGCCAGCACCCCGGGACAGGGGACTAACTATGGCTACACCTTC. Its protein is CASTPGQGTNYGYTF.

This clone appeared a single time. The chain carries TRBV11-2 and TRBJ2-1; possibly TRBD2 for D (5 bases). The V gene's germline CDR1 is SGHAT and CDR2 FQNNGV. Trimming removed 6 bases from V and 5 bases from J, with 17 bases in between. The CDR3 sequence is 15 residues long. The CDR3 DNA sequence: TGTGCCAGCAGAATCGCCTTTACTAGGGACAATGAGCAGTTCTTC. The encoded protein is CASRIAFTRDNEQFF.

V usage is TRBV7-3 and J usage is TRBJ2-3, with 7 bases matching TRBD1. This CDR3 has 14 amino acids. Trimming at V came to 5 bases and at J to 0 bases, leaving 2 bases not matched to a gene. Germline CDR1 reads SGHTA; CDR2 reads FQGTGA. The CDR3 region has the DNA TGTGCCAGCAGCCTGGGACAGAGCACAGATACGCAGTATTTT. This sequence encodes CASSLGQSTDTQYF.

J is TRBJ1-1 and V is TRBV28, with D unresolved. Germline V lookup: CDR1 MDHEN, CDR2 SYDVKM. The length of the CDR3 is 14 residues. Between the trimmed V and J ends, which lost 5 bases and 0 bases, there was a span of 10 bases. For the CDR3, the DNA is TGTGCCAGCAGTCCCGGACTTATGAACACTGAAGCTTTCTTT. This gives the protein CASSPGLMNTEAFF.

The genes are TRBV18 and TRBJ2-4; the match to TRBD1 covers 8 bases. The CDR3 length is 13 residues. The trim removed 3 bases at V and 10 bases at J, leaving 5 bases unmatched. Germline V gene lookup returns CDR1 KGHSH and CDR2 LQKENI. The CDR3 protein is CASSPGQGGIQYF. The CDR3 nucleotides read TGTGCCAGCTCACCTGGACAGGGAGGAATTCAGTACTTC.

The V gene is TRBV11-2, the J gene TRBJ2-5; D gene unclear. CDR1 is SGHAT and CDR2 is FQNNGV in the germline V gene. Trimming left V 3 bases short and J 2 bases short, with 4 bases between. The CDR3 is 12 residues long. The CDR3 DNA follows: TGTGCCAGCAGCTTTACTCAAGAGACCCAGTACTTC. This encodes CASSFTQETQYF.